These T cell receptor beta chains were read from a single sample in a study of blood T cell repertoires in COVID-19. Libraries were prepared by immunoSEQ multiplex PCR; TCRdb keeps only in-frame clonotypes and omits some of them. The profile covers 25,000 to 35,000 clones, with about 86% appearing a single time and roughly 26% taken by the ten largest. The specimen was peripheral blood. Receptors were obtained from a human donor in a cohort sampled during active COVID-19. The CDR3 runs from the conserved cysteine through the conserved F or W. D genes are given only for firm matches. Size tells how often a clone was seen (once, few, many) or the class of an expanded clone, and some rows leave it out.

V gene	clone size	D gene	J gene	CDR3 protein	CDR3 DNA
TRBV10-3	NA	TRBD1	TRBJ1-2	CAISAYGTGAYGYTF	TGTGCCATCAGTGCTTACGGGACAGGGGCCTATGGCTACACCTTC
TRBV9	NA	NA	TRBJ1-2	CASSARMGRDNYGYTF	TGTGCCAGCAGCGCCCGGATGGGCAGGGATAACTATGGCTACACCTTC
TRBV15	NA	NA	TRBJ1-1	CATSRDRGQRNTEAFF	TGTGCCACCAGCAGAGATCGGGGACAAAGAAACACTGAAGCTTTCTTT
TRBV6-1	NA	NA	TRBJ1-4	CASSGTRGARTNEKLFF	TGTGCCAGCAGTGGGACCCGGGGGGCAAGAACTAATGAAAAACTGTTTTTT
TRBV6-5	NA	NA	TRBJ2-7	CASSYGQHAEVLYF	TGTGCCAGCAGTTACGGACAGCACGCCGAAGTCCTGTACTTC
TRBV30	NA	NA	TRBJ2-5	CAWSVWEDPKETQYF	TGTGCCTGGAGTGTTTGGGAGGACCCGAAAGAGACCCAGTACTTC
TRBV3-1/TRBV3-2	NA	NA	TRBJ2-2	CASSQEKAVTGELFF	TGTGCCAGCAGCCAAGAGAAGGCGGTGACCGGGGAGCTGTTTTTT
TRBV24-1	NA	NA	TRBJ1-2	CATSDSGQNYGYTF	TGTGCCACCAGTGACTCTGGACAGAACTATGGCTACACCTTC
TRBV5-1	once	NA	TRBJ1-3	CASSLPGDGNTIYF	TGCGCCAGCAGCTTGCCAGGGGATGGAAACACCATATATTTT
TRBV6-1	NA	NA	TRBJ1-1	CASSESPGGPNTEAFF	TGTGCCAGCAGTGAATCGCCGGGGGGACCGAACACTGAAGCTTTCTTT
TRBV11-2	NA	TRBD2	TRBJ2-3	CASSFGGGAFGDTQYF	TGTGCCAGCAGCTTTGGCGGGGGGGCGTTCGGAGATACGCAGTATTTT
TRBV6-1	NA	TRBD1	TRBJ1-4	CASSEADHGQGALTNEKLFF	TGTGCCAGCAGTGAAGCCGACCACGGACAGGGGGCGTTGACTAATGAAAAACTGTTTTTT
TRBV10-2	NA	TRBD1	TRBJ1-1	CASRTGGLNTEAFF	TGCGCCAGCAGGACAGGGGGCCTGAACACTGAAGCTTTCTTT
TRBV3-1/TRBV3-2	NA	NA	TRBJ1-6	CASSQDLGQINSPLHF	TGTGCCAGCAGCCAAGATCTTGGACAGATTAATTCACCCCTCCACTTT
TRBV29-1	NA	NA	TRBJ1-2	CSVLDRNHYGYTF	TGCAGCGTCCTGGACAGAAATCACTATGGCTACACCTTC